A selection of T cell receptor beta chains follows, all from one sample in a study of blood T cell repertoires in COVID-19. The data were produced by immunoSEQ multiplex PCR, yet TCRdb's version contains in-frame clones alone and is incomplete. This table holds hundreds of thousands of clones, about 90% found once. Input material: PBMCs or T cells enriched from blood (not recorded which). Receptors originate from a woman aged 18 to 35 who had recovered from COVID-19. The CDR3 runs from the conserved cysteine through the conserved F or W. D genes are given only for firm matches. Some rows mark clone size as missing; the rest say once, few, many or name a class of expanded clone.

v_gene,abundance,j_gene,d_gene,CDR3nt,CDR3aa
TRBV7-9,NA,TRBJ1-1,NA,TGTGCCAGCAGCGCAACTCTCTGGGAGATGAACACTGAAGCTTTCTTT,CASSATLWEMNTEAFF
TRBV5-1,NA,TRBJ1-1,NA,TGCGCCAGCAGCCCGGAGCGGGGGCTGAACACTGAAGCTTTCTTT,CASSPERGLNTEAFF
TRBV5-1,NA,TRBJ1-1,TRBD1,TGCGCCAGCAGCGCGACAGGGGAGAACACTGAAGCTTTCTTT,CASSATGENTEAFF
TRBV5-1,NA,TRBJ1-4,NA,TGCGCCAGCAGCTTACAGGGTCTAGGGGCAACTAATGAAAAACTGTTTTTT,CASSLQGLGATNEKLFF
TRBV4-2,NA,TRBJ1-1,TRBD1,TGTGCCAGCGGGGGACAGATGAACACTGAAGCTTTCTTT,CASGGQMNTEAFF
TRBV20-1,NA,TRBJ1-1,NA,TGCAGTGCTAGTAGACAGGCTAACACTGAAGCTTTCTTT,CSASRQANTEAFF
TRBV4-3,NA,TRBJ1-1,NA,TGCGCCAGCAGCCAAGGCCGGGAGTTAGGTTATGGCACTGAAGCTTTCTTT,CASSQGRELGYGTEAFF
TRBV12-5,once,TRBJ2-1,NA,TGTGCTAGTGGTTACTCCAGGGTGGTCTACAATGAGCAGTTCTTC,CASGYSRVVYNEQFF
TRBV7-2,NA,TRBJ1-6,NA,TGTGCCAGCAGCACCGAGGGAAATAATTCACCCCTCCACTTT,CASSTEGNNSPLHF
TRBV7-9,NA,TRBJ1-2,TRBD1,TGTGCCAGCAGCTTAGGTTCAGCAGGGGGCTATGGCTACACCTTC,CASSLGSAGGYGYTF
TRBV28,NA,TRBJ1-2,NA,NA,CASSSSGQGLFGYTF
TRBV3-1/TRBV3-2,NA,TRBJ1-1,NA,TGTGCCAGCGCAGAGGGGAGGGTAAGAATAGCTTTCTTT,CASAEGRVRIAFF
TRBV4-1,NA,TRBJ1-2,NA,TGCGCCAGCAGCCAACAGACAGGATATGGCTACACCTTC,CASSQQTGYGYTF
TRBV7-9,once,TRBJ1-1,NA,TGTGCCAGCAGCTCACAGGGAGTTGAAGCTTTCTTT,CASSSQGVEAFF
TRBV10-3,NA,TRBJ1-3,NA,TGTGCCATCAGTGAGAGAGGCACGAGGGTTGGAAACACCATATATTTT,CAISERGTRVGNTIYF
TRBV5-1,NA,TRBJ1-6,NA,TGCGCCAGCAGCTTGGACAGGAGTTCACCCCTCCACTTT,CASSLDRSSPLHF
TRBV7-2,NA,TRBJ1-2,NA,TGTGCCAGCAGCCCCGGGGGGACTAACTATGGCTACACCTTC,CASSPGGTNYGYTF